This TCR beta chain was identified in a study of blood T cells in healthy people across ages. Then a second PCR, running about 6 to 12 cycles, was carried out with a sample-barcoded 5' primer and a J-beta primer mix. MiXCR, applied by TCRdb to the 5' RACE reads, yields one record per CDR3 protein. The table has roughly 2 million distinct CDR3 sequences, about 50% seen once. Study-wide findings and caveats: Researchers said unsorted PBMCs prevented a conclusive naive versus antigen-experienced comparison.

The table lists this clonotype with a few counts. Its antigen is not known. Total RNA, at least 6 micrograms per sample, was extracted from PBMCs. J gave up 3 bases and V 0 bases, and 5 bases lay outside the gene matches. CDR3 length equals 17 residues. Germline CDR1 LGHDT, CDR2 YNNKEL (reference sequence). V is TRBV3-1 and J is TRBJ2-5; 12 bases map to TRBD1. The sequence derives from a woman aged 35 to 49 in good health. The material sequenced was blood. In DNA, the CDR3 is TGTGCCAGCAGCCAAGATGGGGGACAGGGGGCGAAAGAGACCCAGTACTTC. This sequence encodes CASSQDGGQGAKETQYF.